The 5 T cell receptor beta chains given below trace back to one sample, sequenced in a study of cytotoxic CD8 clonotypes in ibrutinib-treated CLL. Here immunoSEQ multiplex PCR was the method, and the copy in TCRdb shows in-frame clones only, minus some. The data show around 310,000 clones, around four fifths seen once. Specimen: PBMCs, collected before ibrutinib treatment. The receptor source for this set is a human donor with chronic lymphocytic leukemia.

The chain links TRBV29-1 to TRBJ2-7; maybe TRBD1 (6 bases). V lost 1 base and J lost 3, with 10 bases in between. CDR3 length: 13 residues. Germline CDR1 reads SQVTM; CDR2 reads ANQGSEA. The CDR3 sequence is CSVEGGQGYEQYF. As DNA, the CDR3 is TGCAGCGTTGAAGGGGGGCAGGGCTACGAGCAGTACTTC.

This chain uses TRBV7-9 with TRBJ1-1; tentative D call: TRBD1 (6 bases). The CDR3 consists of 11 residues. Germline V CDR1 and CDR2: SEHNR, FQNEAQ (reference sequence). V was cut by 10 bases and J by 4 bases, with 10 bases left in between. The CDR3 spells CATRGGTEAFF. The CDR3 DNA follows: TGTGCCACGAGAGGGGGCACTGAAGCTTTCTTT. The variable domain in full, with the rest retrieved from reference TRBV7-9 and TRBJ1-1, is DTGVSQNPRHKITKRGQNVTFRCDPISEHNRLYWYRQTLGQGPEFLTYFQNEAQLEKSRLLSDRFSAERPKGSFSTLEIQRTEQGDSAMYLCATRGGTEAFFGQGTRLTVV.

V usage is TRBV5-6 and J usage is TRBJ1-1; D not resolved. The CDR3 has 13 residues. Germline CDR1 SGHDT, CDR2 YYEEEE. The V end was cut by 3 bases, the J end by 5 bases, with 11 bases between. CDR3 nucleotide sequence: TGTGCCAGCAGCTCGATCTCGGGGACTGAAGCTTTCTTT. This sequence encodes CASSSISGTEAFF. The full variable domain, in which reference TRBV5-6 and TRBJ1-1 provide the parts outside the CDR3, is DAGVTQSPTHLIKTRGQQVTLRCSPKSGHDTVSWYQQALGQGPQFIFQYYEEEERQRGNFPDRFSGHQFPNYSSELNVNALLLGDSALYLCASSSISGTEAFFGQGTRLTVV.

The V gene is TRBV19, the J gene TRBJ2-2; TRBD1 might be the D (6 bases). The V and J ends lost 3 bases and 6 bases respectively, with 14 bases between them. Germline CDR1 reads LNHDA; CDR2 reads SQIVND (reference sequence). The CDR3 length is 15 residues. CDR3 bases: TGTGCCAGTAGTATGACAGGAGCCCAGGCCGGGGAGCTGTTTTTT. It translates to CASSMTGAQAGELFF.

V gene TRBV5-1 combines with J gene TRBJ1-1; D perhaps matches TRBD1 (5 bases). V was trimmed by 9 bases and J by 0 bases, leaving 12 bases between them. Per germline, CDR1 SGHRS and CDR2 YFSETQ. The CDR3 is made up of 13 amino acids. The CDR3, as DNA: TGCGCCACCGCTCGACAGCTGAACACTGAAGCTTTCTTT. It yields the protein CATARQLNTEAFF.